This is a list of T cell receptor beta chains from one sample in a study of control samples from healthy donors and cancer patients. This table comes from immunoSEQ multiplex PCR, and its TCRdb copy is limited to in-frame clones, with some not included. This sample has about 150,000 clones; roughly 92% occur once, and the top ten carry 2.4%. Sequencing used blood. These receptor sequences come from a man aged 45-60 years in good health. Both conserved end residues are trimmed from each CDR3.

v_gene	len	j_gene	CDR3aa
TRBV30	12	TRBJ2-7	ASTMTGGIYEQY
TRBV6-2/TRBV6-3	12	TRBJ2-5	ASSYSGLQETQY
TRBV7-8	17	TRBJ1-6	ASSLVSLTASSYNSPLH
TRBV4-1	12	TRBJ2-5	ASSNNRVQETQY
TRBV28	14	TRBJ2-7	ASSPGLAGGAYEQY
TRBV7-2	10	TRBJ2-7	ASSLHGGVAY
TRBV28	13	TRBJ2-7	ASSRTDRGPYEQY
TRBV30	10	TRBJ2-7	AWIFEGHEQY
TRBV7-6	14	TRBJ2-2	ASSFAGGRTTGELF
TRBV6-5	11	TRBJ2-7	ASKFGQSYEQY
TRBV6-6	12	TRBJ2-7	ASSYSGGTYEQY
TRBV6-5	12	TRBJ2-7	ASLLAGGFYEQY
TRBV27	12	TRBJ2-7	ASSLRDRVYEQY
TRBV27	12	TRBJ2-7	ASSFEQGAYEQY
TRBV6-6	10	TRBJ2-1	ASSGSSNEQF
TRBV5-1	13	TRBJ2-1	ASSPGTGSYNEQF
TRBV5-1	13	TRBJ2-1	ASSLGTGSHNEQF
TRBV6-6	12	TRBJ2-5	ASSRSSAPETQY
TRBV5-6	13	TRBJ1-5	ASSPRRYSNQPQH
TRBV28	13	TRBJ1-3	ASNPDSVSGNTIY
TRBV5-1	14	TRBJ2-3	ASSLALAGDTDTQY
TRBV5-5	13	TRBJ2-7	ASSLGGGTSYEQY
TRBV18	13	TRBJ1-3	ASSPRRDSGNTIY
TRBV3-1/TRBV3-2	13	TRBJ2-7	ASSHGLAYSYEQY
TRBV11-2	17	TRBJ2-5	ASSPYVPGQGARKETQY
TRBV7-2	13	TRBJ2-5	ASSPRTSGQETQY
TRBV3-1/TRBV3-2	16	TRBJ2-7	ASSQDRAGGPLRYEQY